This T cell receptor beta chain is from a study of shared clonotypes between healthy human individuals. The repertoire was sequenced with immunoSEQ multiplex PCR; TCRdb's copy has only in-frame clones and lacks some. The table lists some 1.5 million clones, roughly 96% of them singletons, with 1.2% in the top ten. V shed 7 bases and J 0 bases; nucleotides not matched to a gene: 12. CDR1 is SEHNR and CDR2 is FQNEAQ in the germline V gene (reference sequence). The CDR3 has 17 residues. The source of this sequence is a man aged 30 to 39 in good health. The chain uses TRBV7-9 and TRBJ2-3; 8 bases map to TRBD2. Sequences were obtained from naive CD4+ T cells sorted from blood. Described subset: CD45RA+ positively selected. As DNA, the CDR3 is TGTGCCAGCACCCTAGGGAGCGGGAGTACCAGCACAGATACGCAGTATTTT. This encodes CASTLGSGSTSTDTQYF. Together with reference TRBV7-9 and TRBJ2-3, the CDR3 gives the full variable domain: DTGVSQNPRHKITKRGQNVTFRCDPISEHNRLYWYRQTLGQGPEFLTYFQNEAQLEKSRLLSDRFSAERPKGSFSTLEIQRTEQGDSAMYLCASTLGSGSTSTDTQYFGPGTRLTVL.